These T cell receptor beta chains were read from a single sample in a study of blood T cell repertoires in COVID-19. Profiling relied on immunoSEQ multiplex PCR, and the TCRdb table lists in-frame clones only, not all of them. The sample includes 60,000 to 70,000 clones, 80% to 90% seen only once; the top ten take 1.4%. Material: peripheral blood. Every receptor here comes from a woman aged 60-75 years with acute or convalescent COVID-19. CDR3s include the opening cysteine and the closing phenylalanine or tryptophan. The D gene is left open where the match is weak. The listing skips clone size in some rows; elsewhere it reads once, few, many or a size class.

DNA,CDR3,V,size,D,J
TGTGCCAGCAGCTTCCGGACAGGTAACACTGAAGCTTTCTTT,CASSFRTGNTEAFF,TRBV7-8,-,TRBD1,TRBJ1-1
TGTGCCACCAGTGAGACAGGGACCTATGGCTACACCTTC,CATSETGTYGYTF,TRBV24-1,-,TRBD1,TRBJ1-2
TGTGCCAGCAGCTTGGATGCGGATCTAGCCTACAATGAGCAGTTCTTC,CASSLDADLAYNEQFF,TRBV5-4,-,-,TRBJ2-1
TGTGCCAGCAGTTCCCCTTGGGCGGGGGTGTTATACAATGAGCAGTTCTTC,CASSSPWAGVLYNEQFF,TRBV28,-,TRBD2,TRBJ2-1
TGTGCCAGCAGCTTAGTGGGCAGAACTAACTATGGCTACACCTTC,CASSLVGRTNYGYTF,TRBV11-2,-,-,TRBJ1-2
TGCAGCGTGGCCCCGTACCAGGACACTGAAGCTTTCTTT,CSVAPYQDTEAFF,TRBV29-1,-,-,TRBJ1-1
TGTGCCAGCAGTTACGAGCCCTTGGATGAGCAGTTCTTC,CASSYEPLDEQFF,TRBV6-5,-,-,TRBJ2-1
TGCGCCAGCAGCTTGGCCGGGACTAGTATCCATACGCAGTATTTT,CASSLAGTSIHTQYF,TRBV5-1,-,TRBD2,TRBJ2-3
TGTGCCAGCAGCTTGTCGGGACTAGACACAGATACGCAGTATTTT,CASSLSGLDTDTQYF,TRBV5-8,-,TRBD2,TRBJ2-3
TGTGCCAGCAGCTTATTCACACAGGGTGGCTACACCTTC,CASSLFTQGGYTF,TRBV11-2,-,-,TRBJ1-2
TGTGCCAGCAGTGAGTACGGACGACAGGGACACACCGGGGAGCTGTTTTTT,CASSEYGRQGHTGELFF,TRBV6-1,-,TRBD1,TRBJ2-2
TGTGCCAGCAGGGACAGGTTTGACTCTGAAGCTTTCTTT,CASRDRFDSEAFF,TRBV6-1,-,TRBD1,TRBJ1-1
TGTGCCAGCAGCTTCAGGACAGGTCCTAACACTGAAGCTTTCTTT,CASSFRTGPNTEAFF,TRBV5-4,-,TRBD1,TRBJ1-1
TGTGCCAGCAGTGAACAGGGGACCCAGTACTTC,CASSEQGTQYF,TRBV28,-,-,TRBJ2-5
TGTGCCAGCGGGAGGACTAGCGGAAAAAATGAGCAGTTCTTC,CASGRTSGKNEQFF,TRBV9,few,TRBD2,TRBJ2-1
TGTGCCAGCTCACCAGGACTAGCGGGAGTCGTCGAGCAGTACTTC,CASSPGLAGVVEQYF,TRBV18,-,TRBD2,TRBJ2-7
TGTGCCAGTACCCGACTAGCGACTAGCGATGTCAGCACAGATACGCAGTATTTT,CASTRLATSDVSTDTQYF,TRBV19,-,TRBD2,TRBJ2-3
TGTGCCAGCAGCCAAAAGTCCCCAGCTGGTGGGGGGACTAGCGGATTAGATACGCAGTATTTT,CASSQKSPAGGGTSGLDTQYF,TRBV3-1/TRBV3-2,-,TRBD2,TRBJ2-3
TGTGCCACCAGCAGGGAGGGGCTAGCGGGAGGAGAGCAGTTCTTC,CATSREGLAGGEQFF,TRBV15,once,TRBD2,TRBJ2-1
TGTGCCAGCAGTGAAGGGGGATGGGGCGCGGGAAATCAGCCCCAGCATTTT,CASSEGGWGAGNQPQHF,TRBV2,-,-,TRBJ1-5
TGTGCCAGCAGCCAAGTCCCAGGGGGCCTCTATGGCTACACCTTC,CASSQVPGGLYGYTF,TRBV3-1/TRBV3-2,-,TRBD1,TRBJ1-2
TGTGCCAGCTCACCTTCGCGGTTAGGAGGCTACACCTTC,CASSPSRLGGYTF,TRBV18,-,-,TRBJ1-2
TGTGCCACCTTGGGACTAGCGGGAGGTTATGAGCAGTTCTTC,CATLGLAGGYEQFF,TRBV2,once,TRBD2,TRBJ2-1
TGTGCCAGCAGCCGCCGGGACAGGGGTAGGATGGACACTGAAGCTTTCTTT,CASSRRDRGRMDTEAFF,TRBV3-1/TRBV3-2,-,TRBD1,TRBJ1-1
TGTGCCAGCAGGTTCCGGGGACAATGGGAGCCCCAGCATTTT,CASRFRGQWEPQHF,TRBV5-8,-,-,TRBJ1-5
TGTGCCAGCAGCCGCGAAACAGGGGTCACTGAAGCTTTCTTT,CASSRETGVTEAFF,TRBV7-9,-,TRBD1,TRBJ1-1
TGTGCCAGCAGTGAAGATGATACTAGGTCAAATGAGCAGTTCTTC,CASSEDDTRSNEQFF,TRBV25-1,-,-,TRBJ2-1
TGTGCCAGCAGCCAAGGACTAAACGAAGGAGCTTTCTTT,CASSQGLNEGAFF,TRBV14,-,-,TRBJ1-1
TGTGCCTGGAGTGTATCGGGGGGCGCCGGAAACACCATATATTTT,CAWSVSGGAGNTIYF,TRBV30,-,-,TRBJ1-3
TGTGCCAGCAGTTTTAGCGGGGGTAGAACCGGGGAGCTGTTTTTT,CASSFSGGRTGELFF,TRBV28,-,TRBD2,TRBJ2-2
TGTGCCAGCAGTGAATATCCAGATAATAACTATGGCTACACCTTC,CASSEYPDNNYGYTF,TRBV6-1,-,-,TRBJ1-2
TGTGCCAGCAGCCGACGGACAGGGGGCAATGAAAAACTGTTTTTT,CASSRRTGGNEKLFF,TRBV5-5,-,TRBD1,TRBJ1-4
TGTGCCAGCAGGGTACAGGGGATCCCAGGAAACACCATATATTTT,CASRVQGIPGNTIYF,TRBV2,-,TRBD1,TRBJ1-3
TGTGCCAGCTCACCATCAGGGGCAGGGGGCAACGAGCAGTACTTC,CASSPSGAGGNEQYF,TRBV18,-,TRBD1,TRBJ2-7
TGTGCCAGCAGCTTTAGCGGGATGGACTACGAGCAGTACTTC,CASSFSGMDYEQYF,TRBV7-9,-,TRBD2,TRBJ2-7
TGCGCAGCCAGGGGGGACTACGAGCAGTACTTC,CAARGDYEQYF,TRBV29-1,once,-,TRBJ2-7
TGTGCCAGCAGCTTAGCGATTAACGTAACCTTCCGGTTAGAGACCCAGTACTTC,CASSLAINVTFRLETQYF,TRBV7-8,-,-,TRBJ2-5
TGTGCCAGCAGCTCCGGACTAGCGGGGGGGCAAGAGACCCAGTACTTC,CASSSGLAGGQETQYF,TRBV7-2,-,TRBD2,TRBJ2-5
TGTGCCAGTAGGCCACAGGGGGTGAGAGACTCACCCCTCCACTTT,CASRPQGVRDSPLHF,TRBV19,once,TRBD1,TRBJ1-6
TGTGCCAGCAAGGCGGGAGGGCCGGGAGAGACCCAGTACTTC,CASKAGGPGETQYF,TRBV21-1,-,-,TRBJ2-5
TGTGCCAGCAGGTCGGGACTAGCGGTGGGCGGGGGCACAGATACGCAGTATTTT,CASRSGLAVGGGTDTQYF,TRBV2,few,TRBD2,TRBJ2-3
TGTGCCAGCAGCTTAGTCGGGGACAATCAGCCCCAGCATTTT,CASSLVGDNQPQHF,TRBV7-8,-,-,TRBJ1-5
TGTGCTAGTGGCACGGGAAACACTGAAGCTTTCTTT,CASGTGNTEAFF,TRBV7-3,-,-,TRBJ1-1
TGTGCCAGCAGCTCCGGGACAGGGACGCAGACCCAGTACTTC,CASSSGTGTQTQYF,TRBV7-2,-,TRBD1,TRBJ2-5
TGCAGTGCTAGCGGGGGGGGGAAGCAGTACTTC,CSASGGGKQYF,TRBV20-1,-,TRBD2,TRBJ2-7